This T cell receptor (beta chain) was found in a study of T cells in pancreatic ductal adenocarcinoma. For this clone: The antigen is not known.

Using immunoSEQ multiplex PCR, the repertoire was profiled, and TCRdb retains in-frame clones only, with some absent. The table lists roughly 100,000 clones, roughly 96% of them singletons, with around 2.9% in the top ten. Study outcomes and limitations: Unique clonotypes were around 8-fold more numerous in blood than in tumor.

The CDR3 is 14 residues long. Deletions cut 5 bases from V and 6 bases from J, with 13 bases between. CDR1 and CDR2 (germline): SGHTA, FQGNSA. Surgery without prior neoadjuvant therapy was the treatment of the selected pancreatic ductal adenocarcinoma patients. The TCR sequence derives from a human donor with pancreatic ductal adenocarcinoma. The rearrangement uses TRBV7-2 and TRBJ2-2, with D hard to call. The material sequenced was PBMCs. The CDR3, as DNA: TGTGCCAGCAGCGCCGCGGATTTCGCCGGGGAGCTGTTTTTT. This encodes CASSAADFAGELFF. Based on the CDR3 plus reference TRBV7-2 and TRBJ2-2, the full variable domain is GAGVSQSPSNKVTEKGKDVELRCDPISGHTALYWYRQSLGQGLEFLIYFQGNSAPDKSGLPSDRFSAERTGGSVSTLTIQRTQQEDSAVYLCASSAADFAGELFFGEGSRLTVL.